This entry lists 21 T cell receptor beta chains sequenced from one sample in a study of CD8+ T cells in alopecia areata. RNA was extracted and reverse transcribed into cDNA as the sequencing template. This table comes from immunoSEQ multiplex PCR, and its TCRdb copy is limited to in-frame clones, with some not included. The sample lists about 110,000 clones, roughly 59% occurring once. The sequenced sample consisted of CD8+ T cells sorted from blood. Receptor source: a human donor in good health.

Remarks on this clone: In the same sample, other DNA sequences code for this CDR3. This sequence joins TRBV13 and TRBJ2-3, with 7 positions matching TRBD2. Per germline, CDR1 PRHDT and CDR2 FYEKMQ (reference sequence). With V trimmed by 5 bases and J by 6 bases, 2 bases remained unmatched. The CDR3 totals 12 residues. CDR3 nucleotides: TGTGCCAGCAGCCTCGGGAGGGATACGCAGTATTTT. Amino acids: CASSLGRDTQYF. Supplemented by reference TRBV13 and TRBJ2-3, the full variable domain reads AAGVIQSPRHLIKEKRETATLKCYPIPRHDTVYWYQQGPGQDPQFLISFYEKMQSDKGSIPDRFSAQQFSDYHSELNMSSLELGDSALYFCASSLGRDTQYFGPGTRLTVL.

The chain couples TRBV30 to TRBJ1-5; D might be TRBD1 (5 bases). The V gene's germline CDR1 is GTSNPN and CDR2 SVGIG (reference sequence). This CDR3 comprises 12 residues. V gave up 1 base and J gave up 15 bases, with 16 bases separating them. The CDR3 spells CAWSAGRGLTHF. The CDR3 DNA reads as TGTGCCTGGAGTGCCGGGAGGGGCCTCACGCATTTT.

The CDR3 here is CASSQALGGEGYTF. For the CDR3, the DNA is TGCGCCAGCAGCCAAGCTTTAGGGGGCGAAGGCTACACCTTC. The chain uses TRBV4-1 and TRBJ1-2; 7 nucleotides line up with TRBD1. The germline gives CDR1 MGHRA, CDR2 YSYEKL. V lost 1 base and J lost 8; bases outside the gene matches: 7. CDR3 length: 14 amino acids.

This rearrangement joins TRBV11-2 to TRBJ2-5; D is possibly TRBD1 (5 bases). V shed 0 bases and J shed 3 bases, with 14 bases lying between them. This CDR3 has 16 amino acids. From germline, CDR1 is SGHAT and CDR2 FQNNGV. CDR3 loop: CASSLDYGDRKETQYF. The DNA for the CDR3 is TGTGCCAGCAGCTTAGATTACGGAGACAGAAAAGAGACCCAGTACTTC.

This rearrangement joins TRBV7-9 to TRBJ2-1, with D possibly matching TRBD1 (6 bases). Trimming removed 4 bases at V and 6 bases at J, with 13 bases between. Per germline, CDR1 SEHNR and CDR2 FQNEAQ (reference sequence). The CDR3 covers 14 residues. CDR3 sequence (DNA): TGTGCCAGCAGCTCAGCGACAGGCCGCAATGAGCAGTTCTTC. Its translation: CASSSATGRNEQFF.

The CDR3: CASGLGTNYGYTF. As DNA, the CDR3 is TGTGCCAGCGGGCTTGGGACCAACTATGGCTACACCTTC. The chain has TRBV9 and TRBJ1-2; D may be TRBD1 (5 bases). Trimming shortened V by 7 bases and J by 2 bases, and 12 bases separated the two germline ends. Germline values: CDR1 SGDLS, CDR2 YYNGEE. The CDR3 extends over 13 amino acids.

This rearrangement joins TRBV9 to TRBJ1-2; D is perhaps TRBD1 (6 bases). Trimming took 3 bases from V and 0 from J, leaving 12 bases between them. Germline assignment: CDR1 SGDLS and CDR2 YYNGEE. This CDR3 is 15 amino acids long. The CDR3 coding sequence is TGTGCCAGCAGCGCACGCAGGGGCGCTAACTATGGCTACACCTTC. Protein sequence: CASSARRGANYGYTF.

The V call is TRBV5-6, the J call TRBJ1-2; TRBD1 aligns across 10 bases. Per germline, CDR1 SGHDT and CDR2 YYEEEE. J gave up 4 bases and V 4 bases, and 7 bases lay outside the gene matches. CDR3 length: 15 amino acids. CDR3 region: CASSAPGQGIYGYTF. The CDR3, as DNA: TGTGCCAGCAGCGCGCCGGGACAGGGGATCTATGGCTACACCTTC.

This clone was counted a few times. This chain uses TRBV19 with TRBJ1-2; D call uncertain. This CDR3 region has 11 residues. Germline V CDR1 and CDR2: LNHDA, SQIVND (reference sequence). Between the trimmed V and J ends, which lost 8 bases and 4 bases, there was a span of 8 bases. This CDR3 is CASAGSYGYTF. DNA for the CDR3: TGTGCCAGTGCCGGGTCCTATGGCTACACCTTC.

This rearrangement joins TRBV7-6 to TRBJ2-2; no clear D gene. CDR3 size: 15 residues. Germline V gene sequence: CDR1 SGHVS, CDR2 FNYEAQ. V dropped 4 bases and J dropped 0 bases, with 9 bases sitting between them. The CDR3 spells CASSSTLANTGELFF. CDR3 coding DNA: TGTGCCAGCAGCTCGACCCTAGCGAACACCGGGGAGCTGTTTTTT.

To note about this clone: The same CDR3 can be traced to other DNA sequences in this sample. J is TRBJ2-5 and V is TRBV5-6; D is undetermined. The CDR3 has 14 residues. Germline CDR1 reads SGHDT; CDR2 reads YYEEEE. The germline V and J ends were trimmed by 0 bases and 5 bases, with 11 bases remaining between them. The DNA of the CDR3 is TGTGCCAGCAGCTTGGTAGGACCCCGGGAGACCCAGTACTTC. It specifies CASSLVGPRETQYF.

In this sample, this clone turned up many times. The chain couples TRBV28 to TRBJ1-2; TRBD1 is a possible D gene (6 bases). Germline values: CDR1 MDHEN, CDR2 SYDVKM. Trimming removed 5 bases from V and 4 bases from J, with 20 bases in between. The CDR3 has 16 amino acids. The CDR3 region is CASSPGDLGGGYGYTF. CDR3 sequence (DNA): TGTGCCAGCAGTCCAGGGGACCTGGGGGGTGGCTATGGCTACACCTTC.

The chain links TRBV30 to TRBJ2-5, with D perhaps matching TRBD1 (6 bases). Germline CDR1 and CDR2: GTSNPN and SVGIG (reference sequence). V gave up 1 base and J gave up 2 bases, with 8 bases separating them. This CDR3 spans 13 amino acids. Written as DNA, the CDR3 is TGTGCCTGGAGTGACAGGGTTCAAGAGACCCAGTACTTC. It translates to CAWSDRVQETQYF. The full variable domain, in which reference TRBV30 and TRBJ2-5 provide the parts outside the CDR3, is SQTIHQWPATLVQPVGSPLSLECTVEGTSNPNLYWYRQAAGRGLQLLFYSVGIGQISSEVPQNLSASRPQDRQFILSSKKLLLSDSGFYLCAWSDRVQETQYFGPGTRLLVL.

This clone appeared a single time. The chain carries TRBV7-9 and TRBJ2-1, with TRBD1 identical over 8 bases. The CDR3 consists of 13 residues. V lost 4 bases and J lost 10; bases outside the gene matches: 6. The germline V gene has CDR1 SEHNR and CDR2 FQNEAQ (reference sequence). The CDR3, as DNA: TGTGCCAGCAGCTCAGGGGGCTTCTGGGAGCAGTTCTTC. It yields the protein CASSSGGFWEQFF.

The CDR3 DNA follows: TGCGCCAGCAATCCAAGCAGGCCAACCGGGACCCAGTACTTC. Its protein product is CASNPSRPTGTQYF. The V and J genes are TRBV5-1 and TRBJ2-5; D is ambiguous. CDR1 is SGHRS and CDR2 is YFSETQ in the germline V gene. V lost 6 bases and J 7 bases, leaving 19 bases between the germline ends. This CDR3 is 14 amino acids long.

The rearrangement joins TRBV7-9 to TRBJ2-5; D remains ambiguous. CDR1 is SEHNR and CDR2 is FQNEAQ in the germline V gene (reference sequence). CDR3 size: 16 residues. The V end was cut by 5 bases, the J end by 2 bases, with 18 bases between. CDR3: CASSPSGRTIQETQYF. CDR3 sequence (DNA): TGTGCCAGCAGCCCAAGTGGCAGGACGATTCAAGAGACCCAGTACTTC. The full variable domain, with the rest looked up from reference TRBV7-9 and TRBJ2-5, is DTGVSQNPRHKITKRGQNVTFRCDPISEHNRLYWYRQTLGQGPEFLTYFQNEAQLEKSRLLSDRFSAERPKGSFSTLEIQRTEQGDSAMYLCASSPSGRTIQETQYFGPGTRLLVL.

The rearrangement joins TRBV28 to TRBJ1-6; D is unresolved. Per the germline V gene, CDR1 is MDHEN and CDR2 is SYDVKM. The V end was cut by 7 bases, the J end by 7 bases, with 11 bases between. CDR3 length equals 13 residues. The CDR3 reads CASTVGGNSPLHF. In DNA form, the CDR3 reads TGTGCCAGCACGGTGGGCGGAAATTCACCCCTCCACTTT.

The chain recombines TRBV19 with TRBJ1-2; D unclear. CDR1 is LNHDA, CDR2 SQIVND, per germline (reference sequence). The CDR3 has 12 amino acids. The ends were cut back, 5 bases at V and 6 bases at J, with 10 bases in the middle. The CDR3 reads CASSPWGNGYTF. The CDR3 nucleotides read TGTGCCAGTAGTCCATGGGGAAATGGCTACACCTTC. Combining the CDR3 with reference TRBV19 and TRBJ1-2 gives the whole variable domain DGGITQSPKYLFRKEGQNVTLSCEQNLNHDAMYWYRQDPGQGLRLIYYSQIVNDFQKGDIAEGYSVSREKKESFPLTVTSAQKNPTAFYLCASSPWGNGYTFGSGTRLTVV.

The CDR3 nucleotides are TGCGCCAGCAGTGTGGCGGGGGGGGCAGATACGCAGTATTTT. This sequence encodes CASSVAGGADTQYF. The chain uses TRBV10-1 and TRBJ2-3; the match to TRBD2 covers 9 bases. The CDR3 runs 14 residues. V shed 4 bases and J 4 bases; nucleotides not matched to a gene: 3. The germline V gene encodes CDR1 WNHNN and CDR2 SYGVQD (reference sequence).

The rearrangement uses TRBV29-1 and TRBJ1-2, with D possibly being TRBD1 (5 bases). Trimming cost V 6 bases and J 0 bases, with 11 bases left between them. From germline, CDR1 is SQVTM and CDR2 ANQGSEA. The CDR3 runs 13 residues. The DNA for the CDR3 is TGCAGCGTGGGGGACGGTTCTAACTATGGCTACACCTTC. Its translation: CSVGDGSNYGYTF.

The chain combines TRBV6-1 with TRBJ1-1; no definite D call. The CDR3 is 11 amino acids. Trimming took off 5 bases at V and 10 bases at J, with 11 bases between the two ends. Germline V gene data show CDR1 as MNHNS and CDR2 as SASEGT. This CDR3 is CASSYGPGAFF. The CDR3 nucleotides read TGTGCCAGCAGTTACGGCCCGGGAGCTTTCTTT.